The 16 T cell receptor beta chains listed next were all sequenced from one sample in a study of blood T cell repertoires in COVID-19. The assay was immunoSEQ multiplex PCR, and TCRdb's table has in-frame clones only and misses some. Altogether approximately 82,000 clones are present, around 92% being singletons, with the ten largest covering roughly 6.6%. Material: peripheral blood. The receptors here all came from a woman aged 55-70 years with active COVID-19.

In this sample, this clone turned up a few times. The gene calls are TRBV3-1 (or the pseudogene TRBV3-2) and TRBJ1-5, with D possibly TRBD1 on 5 matching bases. The CDR3 spans 13 residues. V was trimmed by 4 bases and J by 7 bases, leaving 11 bases between them. CDR1 is LGHDT, CDR2 YNNKEL, per germline (reference sequence). CDR3 loop: CASSPDGGQPQHF. CDR3 coding DNA: TGTGCCAGCAGCCCCGACGGGGGGCAGCCCCAGCATTTT.

The V call is TRBV21-1, the J call TRBJ2-3; the DNA was not compared with TRBD1, the D call given in the table. TRBV21-1 is classified as a pseudogene. CDR3 size: 13 residues. The chain's CDR3 is CASSKSDRGAQYF. Written as DNA, the CDR3 is TGTGCCAGCAGCAAGAGCGACAGGGGGGCGCAGTATTTT.

The DNA of the CDR3 is TGCGCCAGCAGCCAACGGACTAGCGGAAGCTACTACAATGAGCAGTTCTTC. This gives the protein CASSQRTSGSYYNEQFF. The chain links TRBV4-1 to TRBJ2-1; the match to TRBD2 covers 10 bases. Germline trimming cut 2 bases from V and 3 bases from J; bases unmatched to any gene: 7. Germline CDR1 and CDR2: MGHRA and YSYEKL. CDR3 size: 17 residues.

DNA for the CDR3: TGTGCCAGCAGCACACGCTCTGGAAACACCATATATTTT. Protein: CASSTRSGNTIYF. The chain carries TRBV7-9 and TRBJ1-3; no reliable D call. CDR3 size: 13 residues. With 5 bases removed from V and 0 bases from J, the gap between germline ends came to 5 bases. Per germline, CDR1 SEHNR and CDR2 FQNEAQ (reference sequence). Full variable domain (rest looked up from reference TRBV7-9 and TRBJ1-3): DTGVSQNPRHKITKRGQNVTFRCDPISEHNRLYWYRQTLGQGPEFLTYFQNEAQLEKSRLLSDRFSAERPKGSFSTLEIQRTEQGDSAMYLCASSTRSGNTIYFGEGSWLTVV.

The rearrangement uses TRBV7-2 and TRBJ2-3; 7 nucleotides align to TRBD2. CDR1 is SGHTA, CDR2 FQGNSA, per germline. The CDR3 covers 17 residues. V trimming: 3 bases; J trimming: 0 bases; junction bases outside the gene matches: 9. CDR3 amino acids: CASSLTTGGPSTDTQYF. DNA of the CDR3: TGTGCCAGCAGCTTGACTACGGGGGGACCTAGCACAGATACGCAGTATTTT.

This chain joins TRBV10-3 and TRBJ1-2; 7 bases agree with TRBD1. In germline, CDR1 is ENHRY, CDR2 SYGVKD. J was trimmed by 6 bases and V by 5 bases; bases with no gene match: 9. The CDR3 is 14 residues long. CDR3 amino acids: CAISTGQELNGYTF. DNA of the CDR3: TGTGCCATCAGTACCGGACAGGAGCTAAATGGCTACACCTTC.

The V call is TRBV9, the J call TRBJ2-7; D is perhaps TRBD2 (7 bases). In germline, CDR1 is SGDLS, CDR2 YYNGEE. Trimming took off 0 bases at V and 6 bases at J, with 13 bases between the two ends. The CDR3 length is 14 residues. CDR3 residues: CASSVERGGAEQYF. In DNA, the CDR3 is TGTGCCAGCAGCGTAGAGAGGGGGGGAGCCGAGCAGTACTTC. The full variable domain, its missing parts supplied by reference TRBV9 and TRBJ2-7, is DSGVTQTPKHLITATGQRVTLRCSPRSGDLSVYWYQQSLDQGLQFLIQYYNGEERAKGNILERFSAQQFPDLHSELNLSSLELGDSALYFCASSVERGGAEQYFGPGTRLTVT.

This clone was counted a single time. The chain couples TRBV24-1 to TRBJ2-1; maybe TRBD2 (8 bases). Germline V gene sequence: CDR1 KGHDR, CDR2 SFDVKD. CDR3 length equals 16 residues. Trimming cost V 4 bases and J 7 bases, with 19 bases left between them. Here the CDR3 reads CATSDRGGPTGNEQFF. The CDR3 DNA is TGTGCCACCAGTGACCGCGGGGGGCCGACAGGGAATGAGCAGTTCTTC.

The chain uses TRBV28 and TRBJ2-7; 7 bases agree with TRBD1. The trim removed 2 bases at V and 3 bases at J, leaving 7 bases unmatched. Per the germline V gene, CDR1 is MDHEN and CDR2 is SYDVKM. This CDR3 has 15 residues. The CDR3, as DNA: TGTGCCAGCAGTTTAGTGTCGCAGGGGGTCTACGAGCAGTACTTC. This sequence encodes CASSLVSQGVYEQYF.

The chain links TRBV11-3 to TRBJ2-6; D perhaps matches TRBD1 (6 bases). Between the trimmed V and J ends, which lost 5 bases and 2 bases, there was a span of 10 bases. The CDR3 covers 15 residues. Germline CDR1 and CDR2: SGHNT and YENEEA. CDR3 residues: CASSNRVPGANVLTF. The DNA for the CDR3 is TGTGCCAGCAGCAACAGGGTGCCTGGGGCCAACGTCCTGACTTTC.

This chain joins TRBV28 and TRBJ1-6; D call uncertain. From germline, CDR1 is MDHEN and CDR2 SYDVKM. CDR3 length equals 17 residues. V gave up 4 bases and J gave up 3 bases, with 16 bases separating them. The CDR3 DNA sequence: TGTGCCAGCAGTTCGTCCGGGCAGCGGGTCTATAATTCACCCCTCCACTTT. It specifies CASSSSGQRVYNSPLHF.

The V call is TRBV7-6, the J call TRBJ2-3; no reliable D call. The V end lost 5 bases, the J end lost 0 bases, and 12 bases lay between the germline ends. Germline assignment: CDR1 SGHVS and CDR2 FNYEAQ. The CDR3 sequence is 15 residues long. As DNA, the CDR3 is TGTGCCAGCAGCCATGTCCAGTTGAGCACAGATACGCAGTATTTT. This translates into CASSHVQLSTDTQYF. Filled out from reference TRBV7-6 and TRBJ2-3, the complete variable domain reads GAGVSQSPRYKVTKRGQDVALRCDPISGHVSLYWYRQALGQGPEFLTYFNYEAQQDKSGLPNDRFSAERPEGSISTLTIQRTEQRDSAMYRCASSHVQLSTDTQYFGPGTRLTVL.

CDR3 DNA: TGTGCTTCCCACGAGGGCGGGGGCTTGAACACTGAAGCTTTCTTT. This encodes CASHEGGGLNTEAFF. This rearrangement joins TRBV12-5 to TRBJ1-1, with a weak D call TRBD1 (6 bases). Germline CDR1 LGHNT, CDR2 FRNRAP. Trimming pared 11 bases from V and 0 bases from J, leaving 19 bases between. This CDR3 contains 15 residues.

The chain employs TRBV13 and TRBJ1-1, with 7 nucleotides matching TRBD1. Germline-derived CDR1 and CDR2 are PRHDT and FYEKMQ (reference sequence). CDR3 length: 16 amino acids. V was clipped by 2 bases and J by 6 bases; unmatched bases: 12. CDR3 in DNA: TGTGCCAGCAGCTTACGAGTCGACAGGGCGCCTGCTGAAGCTTTCTTT. As protein: CASSLRVDRAPAEAFF.

The chain combines TRBV28 with TRBJ2-3; TRBD2 is a possible D gene (7 bases). V shed 2 bases and J shed 9 bases, with 18 bases lying between them. The germline V gene has CDR1 MDHEN and CDR2 SYDVKM. The CDR3 is 15 amino acids. In nucleotides, the CDR3 is TGTGCCAGCAGTTTAAGGGGGGCTGGGGGGGACACGCAGTATTTT. It codes for CASSLRGAGGDTQYF.

CDR3 protein: CASSPKWGQGFSGANVLTF. In DNA, the CDR3 is TGTGCCAGCAGCCCAAAATGGGGTCAGGGGTTCTCTGGGGCCAACGTCCTGACTTTC. This chain joins TRBV14 and TRBJ2-6, with a tentative D call TRBD1 (6 bases). V lost 4 bases and J lost 0, with 19 bases in between. The CDR3 length is 19 residues. Germline-derived CDR1 and CDR2 are SGHDN and FVKESK.